A single sample gave rise to the 28 T cell receptor beta chains below, sequenced in a study of shared clonotypes between healthy human individuals (TCRdb year 2020). CD8 naive samples consisted of CD45RO-negative cells that were positively selected for CCR7, yielding a CD45RA+CCR7+ population without TemRA cells. Preparation of the library involved the immunoSEQ multiplex PCR assay. TCRdb limited this immuneACCESS table to in-frame rearrangements with V and J called. A share of clones is missing; checked studies link under half to unresolved V genes, and the rest is unexplained. The sample table records about 2.2 million clones; roughly 93% of these occur just once. The top ten hold 1.5% to 2% of the sample. The sequenced sample was naive CD8+ T cells from PBMCs. This specimen's cell subset or site label, interpreted: CD45RA+CCR7+. The receptors were sampled from a man younger than 35 in good health. Some clones in this sample may be carry-over from other donors' samples.

The rearrangement links TRBV10-3 to TRBJ1-4; D may be TRBD1 (6 bases). V was pared by 6 bases and J by 0 bases, with 8 bases between. The germline V gene encodes CDR1 ENHRY and CDR2 SYGVKD. This CDR3 spans 14 amino acids. CDR3 region: CAIRDSATNEKLFF. CDR3 nucleotides: TGTGCCATCAGGGACAGCGCAACTAATGAAAAACTGTTTTTT.

J is TRBJ2-4 and V is TRBV11-2; 9 bases line up with TRBD1. CDR1 and CDR2 (germline): SGHAT, FQNNGV. The CDR3 contains 16 residues. V shed 3 bases, J shed 0 bases, and the junction held 3 bases outside the gene matches. The CDR3, as DNA: TGTGCCAGCAGCTTTGGACAGGGGAGAGCCAAAAACATTCAGTACTTC. Translation gives CASSFGQGRAKNIQYF.

The J gene is TRBJ1-1, the V gene TRBV29-1; D possibly corresponds to TRBD1 (5 bases). With 7 bases removed from V and 1 base from J, the gap between germline ends came to 13 bases. CDR1 and CDR2 from the germline V gene are SQVTM and ANQGSEA. This CDR3 contains 13 residues. This chain's CDR3 is CSARGGSNTEAFF. CDR3 nucleotide sequence: TGCAGCGCCCGGGGGGGATCGAACACTGAAGCTTTCTTT.

As concerns this clone: The sample contains more than one DNA sequence encoding this CDR3. The chain carries TRBV27 and TRBJ2-1; TRBD2 matches at 7 bases. The junction had 5 bases not matched to a gene; V was cut back by 6 bases and J by 0 bases. Germline CDR1 is MNHEY and CDR2 is SMNVEV (reference sequence). The CDR3 is 15 amino acids. The CDR3 region has the DNA TGTGCCAGCAGGCGGCGCGGGAGCTCCTACAATGAGCAGTTCTTC. Its protein product is CASRRRGSSYNEQFF.

There are a few counts of this clone. V gene TRBV5-1 combines with J gene TRBJ2-2, with D possibly matching TRBD2 (5 bases). The length of the CDR3 is 10 residues. The V gene lost 10 bases and the J gene lost 17 bases, with 18 bases spanning the gap. Germline V gene sequence: CDR1 SGHRS, CDR2 YFSETQ. The CDR3 nucleotides are TGCGCCTCGGACTTACGGGGTCACTTTTTT. Translated, it gives CASDLRGHFF.

This clone was detected only once. The chain employs TRBV19 and TRBJ2-2; D unresolved. Germline V CDR1 and CDR2: LNHDA, SQIVND (reference sequence). V was cut by 10 bases and J by 4 bases, with 13 bases left in between. The CDR3 totals 13 residues. For the CDR3, the DNA is TGTGCCACCCCACAAATAGGCACCGGGGAGCTGTTTTTT. Protein sequence: CATPQIGTGELFF.

This chain uses TRBV7-3 with TRBJ2-3, with 8 bases aligning to TRBD1. The trim removed 5 bases at V and 7 bases at J, leaving 8 bases unmatched. The CDR3 has 14 amino acids. Looked up from germline, CDR1 is SGHTA and CDR2 is FQGTGA. The CDR3 loop reads CASSPMTGAYTQYF. In DNA, the CDR3 is TGTGCCAGCAGCCCAATGACAGGGGCATATACGCAGTATTTT.

The CDR3 loop reads CASSFREVGYNEQFF. For the CDR3, the DNA is TGTGCCAGCAGTTTTCGGGAGGTCGGCTACAATGAGCAGTTCTTC. The rearrangement links TRBV6-5 to TRBJ2-1; 7 nucleotides align to TRBD2. The V gene end was trimmed by 4 bases and the J gene end by 3 bases; junction bases not matched to a gene: 6. Per the germline V gene, CDR1 is MNHEY and CDR2 is SVGAGI. This CDR3 comprises 15 residues.

The chain joins TRBV11-2 to TRBJ2-1, with D perhaps being TRBD1 or TRBD2 (6 bases each). Germline CDR1 is SGHAT and CDR2 is FQNNGV. This CDR3 region has 12 residues. The V end was cut by 11 bases, the J end by 3 bases, with 11 bases between. The CDR3 DNA reads TGTGCCTGTAGGGGGGACTACAATGAGCAGTTCTTC. This encodes CACRGDYNEQFF.

With respect to this clone: Distinct nucleotide sequences in the sample also encode this CDR3. The chain has TRBV27 and TRBJ2-7, with a weak D call TRBD2 (6 bases). Looked up from germline, CDR1 is MNHEY and CDR2 is SMNVEV (reference sequence). The CDR3 is made up of 13 amino acids. V was trimmed by 3 bases and J by 1 base, leaving 7 bases between them. CDR3 region: CASSFGGSYEQYF. Here the CDR3 DNA reads TGTGCCAGCAGTTTCGGGGGTTCCTACGAGCAGTACTTC.

The rearrangement uses TRBV4-1 and TRBJ2-7; TRBD1 is a possible D gene (6 bases). V lost 2 bases, J lost 7 bases, and 15 bases lay in between. Germline loops: CDR1 MGHRA, CDR2 YSYEKL. CDR3 length: 14 residues. The CDR3 loop is CASSQTGSPLEQYF. The CDR3, as DNA: TGCGCCAGCAGCCAAACAGGGTCCCCCCTTGAGCAGTACTTC.

To note about this clone: The identical CDR3 is also encoded by other nucleotide sequences in the sample. V is TRBV5-1 and J is TRBJ1-5; D gene unclear. The CDR3 extends over 13 amino acids. V was clipped by 0 bases and J by 5 bases, with 6 bases between them. The germline V gene has CDR1 SGHRS and CDR2 YFSETQ. CDR3 amino acids: CASSLGGDQPQHF. The CDR3 DNA reads as TGCGCCAGCAGCTTGGGGGGAGATCAGCCCCAGCATTTT.

The rearrangement uses TRBV6-1 and TRBJ1-4; TRBD1 matches 9 bases. Germline V lookup: CDR1 MNHNS, CDR2 SASEGT. V was pared by 2 bases and J by 5 bases, with 15 bases of the junction left unmatched. The CDR3 runs 19 residues. As DNA, the CDR3 is TGTGCCAGCAGTGAAATTACGTCCCGGGACAGGGTACTGAATGAAAAACTGTTTTTT. Translation gives CASSEITSRDRVLNEKLFF.

This clone was counted once. This rearrangement joins TRBV25-1 to TRBJ2-3, with D possibly matching TRBD2 (6 bases). Between the trimmed V and J ends, which lost 3 bases and 1 base, there was a span of 14 bases. CDR1 is MGHDK, CDR2 SYGVNS, per germline. The CDR3 totals 16 residues. In DNA, the CDR3 is TGTGCCAGCAGTGAGGATACGGGAGCGCGCACAGATACGCAGTATTTT. Residues: CASSEDTGARTDTQYF.

The V call is TRBV28, the J call TRBJ2-1, with 7 bases lining up with TRBD1. The trim removed 7 bases at V and 6 bases at J, leaving 18 bases unmatched. This CDR3 spans 17 amino acids. Germline V gene lookup returns CDR1 MDHEN and CDR2 SYDVKM. In DNA, the CDR3 is TGTGCCAGCATTCCTATTGGGGGTGAGGGGGCCGGCAATGAGCAGTTCTTC. Amino acids: CASIPIGGEGAGNEQFF.

The V gene is TRBV6-5, the J gene TRBJ2-7, with a possible D match to TRBD2 (7 bases). The V gene's germline CDR1 is MNHEY and CDR2 SVGAGI. The CDR3 consists of 14 residues. V was shortened by 2 bases and J by 4 bases, with 12 bases between the two germline ends. For the CDR3, the DNA is TGTGCCAGCAGTTACGGGGAGGGGGGATACGAGCAGTACTTC. Amino acids: CASSYGEGGYEQYF.

The V call is TRBV27, the J call TRBJ2-3; tentatively, D is TRBD1 or TRBD2 (5 bases each). With 6 bases removed from V and 3 bases from J, the gap between germline ends came to 13 bases. This CDR3 has 14 residues. Germline loops: CDR1 MNHEY, CDR2 SMNVEV (reference sequence). CDR3 in amino acids: CASRPERGTDTQYF. The CDR3 bases are TGTGCCAGCAGACCTGAGAGGGGTACAGATACGCAGTATTTT.

V is TRBV15 and J is TRBJ2-7, with TRBD1 matching 8 bases. This CDR3 comprises 15 residues. The germline V gene has CDR1 LNHNV and CDR2 YYDKDF (reference sequence). V trimming: 4 bases; J trimming: 3 bases; junction bases outside the gene matches: 8. The CDR3 DNA is TGTGCCACCAGCACAGGGGGCGGGAACTACTACGAGCAGTACTTC. Its translation: CATSTGGGNYYEQYF.

The chain employs TRBV6-5 and TRBJ1-2; 10 positions agree with TRBD1. V trimming: 8 bases; J trimming: 5 bases; junction bases outside the gene matches: 8. This CDR3 contains 14 residues. Germline V gene lookup returns CDR1 MNHEY and CDR2 SVGAGI. The CDR3 sequence is CASRVGTGVYGYTF. In nucleotides, the CDR3 is TGTGCCAGCCGGGTAGGGACAGGGGTTTATGGCTACACCTTC.

Here the CDR3 DNA reads TGTGCCAGCAGCTTATATTATGATGAAGCTTTCTTT. This encodes CASSLYYDEAFF. The rearrangement joins TRBV11-2 to TRBJ1-1; D gene uncertain. V lost 2 bases, J lost 7 bases, and 8 bases lay in between. This CDR3 is 12 amino acids long. Germline CDR1 SGHAT, CDR2 FQNNGV. Drawing the rest from reference TRBV11-2 and TRBJ1-1, the complete variable domain is EAGVAQSPRYKIIEKRQSVAFWCNPISGHATLYWYQQILGQGPKLLIQFQNNGVVDDSQLPKDRFSAERLKGVDSTLKIQPAKLEDSAVYLCASSLYYDEAFFGQGTRLTVV.

The chain is built from TRBV7-8 and TRBJ2-2; no clear D. CDR1 is SGHVS, CDR2 FQNEAQ, per germline. V was trimmed by 5 bases and J by 2 bases, leaving 9 bases between them. The CDR3 consists of 14 residues. The CDR3 DNA is TGTGCCAGCAGCAAGGACCGAAACACCGGGGAGCTGTTTTTT. Protein sequence: CASSKDRNTGELFF. The full variable domain, in which reference TRBV7-8 and TRBJ2-2 provide the parts outside the CDR3, is GAGVSQSPRYKVAKRGQDVALRCDPISGHVSLFWYQQALGQGPEFLTYFQNEAQLDKSGLPSDRFFAERPEGSVSTLKIQRTQQEDSAVYLCASSKDRNTGELFFGEGSRLTVL.

This chain links TRBV28 with TRBJ2-1; 10 bases are a match to TRBD1. CDR1 and CDR2 from the germline V gene are MDHEN and SYDVKM. V lost 3 bases, J lost 5 bases, and 16 bases stayed unmatched. The CDR3 extends over 19 amino acids. CDR3 sequence reads: CASSFLRSGGTGDHNEQFF. The DNA for the CDR3 is TGTGCCAGCAGTTTTCTTAGAAGTGGGGGGACAGGGGACCACAATGAGCAGTTCTTC. Variable domain in full (rest from reference TRBV28 and TRBJ2-1): DVKVTQSSRYLVKRTGEKVFLECVQDMDHENMFWYRQDPGLGLRLIYFSYDVKMKEKGDIPEGYSVSREKKERFSLILESASTNQTSMYLCASSFLRSGGTGDHNEQFFGPGTRLTVL.

The chain joins TRBV10-3 to TRBJ2-1; D is unresolved. V was trimmed by 5 bases and J by 5 bases, leaving 7 bases between them. Germline V gene sequence: CDR1 ENHRY, CDR2 SYGVKD. The CDR3 totals 12 residues. In DNA, the CDR3 is TGTGCCATCAGTCAGCAAAACAATGAGCAGTTCTTC. Translated, it gives CAISQQNNEQFF.

The V gene is TRBV19, the J gene TRBJ2-3; tentative D call: TRBD1 (6 bases). Per germline, CDR1 LNHDA and CDR2 SQIVND (reference sequence). The CDR3 totals 15 residues. V lost 5 bases to trimming and J lost 5 bases, with 17 bases between them. The CDR3 protein is CASSSLSPRGDTQYF. In nucleotides, the CDR3 is TGTGCCAGTAGTTCGCTTAGTCCCAGGGGAGATACGCAGTATTTT.

The chain is built from TRBV4-1 and TRBJ1-5, with 7 bases aligning to TRBD1. V dropped 4 bases and J dropped 10; count of bases not matched to a gene: 19. Germline V lookup: CDR1 MGHRA, CDR2 YSYEKL. The CDR3 totals 17 residues. CDR3 DNA sequence: TGCGCCAGCAGCCCCGGGGCGGACAGGAGGGGAAGTAATCCCCAGCATTTT. Protein: CASSPGADRRGSNPQHF.

The chain links TRBV7-9 to TRBJ2-1; possibly TRBD2 for D (5 bases). Trimming took 0 bases from V and 0 from J, leaving 12 bases between them. There are 17 residues in the CDR3. Germline loops: CDR1 SEHNR, CDR2 FQNEAQ (reference sequence). CDR3 DNA: TGTGCCAGCAGCTTAGCGAGGAGCGGTAGCTCCTACAATGAGCAGTTCTTC. Its protein product is CASSLARSGSSYNEQFF.

The V gene is TRBV2, the J gene TRBJ2-7, with 7 bases that match TRBD1. Unmatched junction bases numbered 13, after V lost 1 base and J lost 10 bases. This CDR3 spans 15 amino acids. The germline V gene has CDR1 SNHLY and CDR2 FYNNEI. The CDR3 DNA reads as TGTGCCAGCAGTGAAGGAGGGGGCGGCCGAGCGGTCCAGTACTTC. It yields the protein CASSEGGGGRAVQYF.

V gene TRBV7-8 combines with J gene TRBJ2-1; D uncertain. The CDR3 extends over 15 amino acids. CDR1 and CDR2 from the germline V gene are SGHVS and FQNEAQ. The ends were cut back, 3 bases at V and 2 bases at J, with 11 bases in the middle. As DNA, the CDR3 is TGTGCCAGCAGCTTGGAGTGGGCCCCCTACAATGAGCAGTTCTTC. It translates to CASSLEWAPYNEQFF.